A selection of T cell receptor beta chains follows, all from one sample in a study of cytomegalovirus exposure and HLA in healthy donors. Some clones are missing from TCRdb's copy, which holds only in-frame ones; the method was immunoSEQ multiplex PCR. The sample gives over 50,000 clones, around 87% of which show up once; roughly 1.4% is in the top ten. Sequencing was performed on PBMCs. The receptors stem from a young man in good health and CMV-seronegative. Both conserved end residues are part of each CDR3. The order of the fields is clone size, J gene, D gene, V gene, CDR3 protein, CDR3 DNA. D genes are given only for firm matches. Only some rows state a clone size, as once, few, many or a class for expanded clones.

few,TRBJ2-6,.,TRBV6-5,CASSYVSFSGANVLTF,TGTGCCAGCAGTTACGTTTCGTTCTCTGGGGCCAACGTCCTGACTTTC
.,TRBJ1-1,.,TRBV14,CASSRYRANMNTEAFF,TGTGCCAGCAGCCGGTACAGGGCGAACATGAACACTGAAGCTTTCTTT
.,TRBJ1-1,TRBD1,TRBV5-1,CASSWTGLTEAFF,TGCGCCAGCAGCTGGACAGGGCTCACTGAAGCTTTCTTT
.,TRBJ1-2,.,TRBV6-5,CASSSGDGGYTF,TGTGCCAGCAGTTCCGGAGATGGCGGCTACACCTTC
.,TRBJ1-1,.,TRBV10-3,CAISESGGTEAFF,TGTGCCATCAGTGAGTCAGGGGGCACTGAAGCTTTCTTT
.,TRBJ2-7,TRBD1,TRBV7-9,CASSLTGGYEQYF,TGTGCCAGCAGCCTAACAGGGGGCTACGAGCAGTACTTC
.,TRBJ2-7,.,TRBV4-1,CASSQGLTAFSYEQYF,TGCGCCAGCAGCCAAGGCCTGACAGCCTTCTCCTACGAGCAGTACTTC
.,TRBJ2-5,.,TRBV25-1,CASSEYPRGYQETQYF,TGTGCCAGCAGTGAATACCCCCGGGGGTACCAAGAGACCCAGTACTTC
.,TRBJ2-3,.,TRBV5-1,CASSLWGVGADTQYF,TGCGCCAGCAGCTTGTGGGGGGTCGGAGCAGATACGCAGTATTTT
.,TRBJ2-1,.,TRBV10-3,CAINGADSHNEQFF,TGTGCCATCAACGGAGCGGACTCCCACAATGAGCAGTTCTTC
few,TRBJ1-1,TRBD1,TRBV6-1,CASRDDDRGYTEAFF,TGTGCCAGCAGAGATGATGACAGGGGATACACTGAAGCTTTCTTT
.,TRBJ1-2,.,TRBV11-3,CASSLWAGNGYTF,TGTGCCAGCAGCTTATGGGCAGGGAACGGCTACACCTTC
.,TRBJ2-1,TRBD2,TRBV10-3,CAISVTGTTYNEQFF,TGTGCCATCAGTGTTACCGGGACTACTTACAATGAGCAGTTCTTC
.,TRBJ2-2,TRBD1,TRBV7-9,CASSTQGAIMLFF,TGTGCCAGCAGCACACAGGGGGCAATCATGCTGTTTTTT
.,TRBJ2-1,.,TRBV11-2,CASSPSGAGWANEQFF,TGTGCCAGCAGCCCGTCTGGGGCAGGGTGGGCCAATGAGCAGTTCTTC
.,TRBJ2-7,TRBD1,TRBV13,CASSISRDRDLYEQYF,TGTGCCAGCAGCATATCCCGGGACAGGGACCTTTACGAGCAGTACTTC
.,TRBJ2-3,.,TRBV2,CASKGDTDTQYF,TGTGCCAGCAAGGGAGACACAGATACGCAGTATTTT
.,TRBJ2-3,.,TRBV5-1,CASSLEEGRSDTQYF,TGCGCCAGCAGCTTGGAGGAGGGGCGGTCAGATACGCAGTATTTT
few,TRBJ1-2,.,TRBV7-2,CASSPDSNYGYTF,TGTGCCAGCAGCCCAGACAGCAACTATGGCTACACCTTC
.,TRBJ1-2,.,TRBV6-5,CASKRDRDISYTF,TGTGCCAGCAAGAGAGACCGGGACATTAGCTACACCTTC
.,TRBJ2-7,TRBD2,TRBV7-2,CASRGRGHSYEQYF,TGTGCCAGCAGAGGGAGGGGCCACTCCTACGAGCAGTACTTC
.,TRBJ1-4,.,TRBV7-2,CASSLSKEGEKLFF,TGTGCCAGCAGCTTATCGAAGGAGGGGGAAAAACTGTTTTTT
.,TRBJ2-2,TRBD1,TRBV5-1,CASSLNRGGTGELFF,TGCGCCAGCAGCTTGAACAGGGGCGGGACCGGGGAGCTGTTTTTT
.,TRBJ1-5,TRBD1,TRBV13,CASSLQGGQPQHF,TGTGCCAGCAGCTTACAGGGGGGACAGCCCCAGCATTTT
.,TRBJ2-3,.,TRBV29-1,CSVLWGGTDTQYF,TGCAGCGTTCTCTGGGGGGGCACAGATACGCAGTATTTT
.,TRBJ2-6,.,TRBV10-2,CASSVRTIRSGANVLTF,TGCGCCAGCAGTGTAAGGACAATTCGCTCTGGGGCCAACGTCCTGACTTTC
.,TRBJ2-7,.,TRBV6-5,CASSSVALSSYEQYF,TGTGCCAGCAGTTCCGTAGCGCTGAGCTCCTACGAGCAGTACTTC
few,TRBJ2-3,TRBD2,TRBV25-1,CASSGGRSGGDTDTQYF,TGTGCCAGCAGTGGAGGGAGGAGCGGGGGTGACACAGATACGCAGTATTTT
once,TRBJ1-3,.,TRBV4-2,CASSQDGGDGNTIYF,TGTGCCAGCAGCCAAGACGGGGGGGATGGAAACACCATATATTTT
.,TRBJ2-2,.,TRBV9,CASSVAGDDGELFF,TGTGCCAGCAGCGTAGCGGGGGACGACGGGGAGCTGTTTTTT
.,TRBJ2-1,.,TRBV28,CASSSEYSHNEQFF,TGTGCCAGCAGTTCAGAGTACAGTCACAATGAGCAGTTCTTC
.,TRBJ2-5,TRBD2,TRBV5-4,CASSSEMGSGDETQYF,TGTGCCAGCAGCTCGGAAATGGGGAGCGGGGACGAGACCCAGTACTTC